This entry is about one T cell receptor (beta chain). Its antigen is unidentified. TCRdb keeps only in-frame clones here, not all; method: immunoSEQ multiplex PCR. The sample has some 84,000 clones; around nine tenths are singletons. The sample originates from a study of T cell responses to AZD1222 COVID-19 vaccine. Findings and caveats of the study: Regions 160-218 and 743-854 held dominance among vaccine-associated CD4 TCRs, which spanned spike. In a largely white British group with more females than males, clonal diversity was possibly underestimated. A rise in Spike-specific TCR breadth and depth followed two AZD1222 doses.

This specimen was peripheral blood, taken 28 days after the second AZD1222 dose. The receptor comes from an adult who received the AZD1222 COVID-19 vaccine.

The CDR3 spells CASSQDVYRASYEQYF. In DNA, the CDR3 is TGTGCCAGCAGCCAAGATGTGTACAGGGCCTCCTACGAGCAGTACTTC. This chain joins TRBV3-1 (or the pseudogene TRBV3-2) and TRBJ2-7; D is perhaps TRBD1 (6 bases). The CDR3 extends over 16 amino acids. CDR1 and CDR2 (germline): LGHDT, YNNKEL (reference sequence). V gave up 0 bases and J gave up 0 bases, with 12 bases separating them.